The 3 T cell receptor beta chains in this list originate from one sample, sequenced in a study of cytotoxic CD8 clonotypes in ibrutinib-treated CLL. The protocol was immunoSEQ multiplex PCR, while the TCRdb copy is restricted to in-frame clones and leaves out a portion. The sample lists more than 300,000 clones, roughly 80% occurring once. Sequencing used PBMCs, obtained before ibrutinib treatment. The receptors were gathered from a human donor with chronic lymphocytic leukemia.

In DNA form, the CDR3 reads TGCGCCAGCAGCTCAGTCGAACCGTACAATGAGCAGTTCTTC. It specifies CASSSVEPYNEQFF. The rearrangement links TRBV5-1 to TRBJ2-1; no clear D gene. The CDR3 runs to 14 residues. With 3 bases removed from V and 4 bases from J, the gap between germline ends came to 11 bases. Germline assignment: CDR1 SGHRS and CDR2 YFSETQ.

The genes are TRBV4-3 and TRBJ2-7; 8 bases line up with TRBD1. V lost 0 bases and J lost 7; bases outside the gene matches: 17. This CDR3 region has 18 residues. The V gene's germline CDR1 is LGHNA and CDR2 YSLEER. CDR3 nucleotides: TGCGCCAGCAGCCAAGATCGGTCATGCGGACAGGGTTTTTGTGAGCAGTACTTC. This translates into CASSQDRSCGQGFCEQYF.

The chain has TRBV27 and TRBJ1-2, with a possible D match to TRBD1 (6 bases). Trimming shortened V by 8 bases and J by 6 bases, and 19 bases separated the two germline ends. CDR3 length: 14 amino acids. The V gene's germline CDR1 is MNHEY and CDR2 SMNVEV (reference sequence). In nucleotides, the CDR3 is TGTGCCAGCTCCGGTGGCAGGGGAGTAAATGGCTACACCTTC. Its translation is CASSGGRGVNGYTF.